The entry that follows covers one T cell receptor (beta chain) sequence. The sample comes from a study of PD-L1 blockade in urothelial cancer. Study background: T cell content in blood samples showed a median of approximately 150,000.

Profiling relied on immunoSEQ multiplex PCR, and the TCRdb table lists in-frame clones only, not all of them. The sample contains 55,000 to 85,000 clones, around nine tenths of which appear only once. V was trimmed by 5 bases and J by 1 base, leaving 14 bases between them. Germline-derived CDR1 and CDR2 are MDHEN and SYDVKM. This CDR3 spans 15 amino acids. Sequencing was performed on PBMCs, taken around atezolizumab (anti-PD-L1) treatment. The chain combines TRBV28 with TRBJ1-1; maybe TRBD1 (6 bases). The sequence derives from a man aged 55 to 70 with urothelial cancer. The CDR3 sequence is CASSRAGTTNTEAFF. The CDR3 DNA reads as TGTGCCAGCAGTCGGGCCGGGACAACGAACACTGAAGCTTTCTTT.